A selection of T cell receptor beta chains follows, all from one sample in a study of PD-1 blockade in classical Hodgkin lymphoma. TCRdb's table, derived via immunoSEQ multiplex PCR, lists solely in-frame clones and lacks some. Here the sample spans about 30,000 clones, roughly nine tenths being singletons. Sequencing was carried out using peripheral blood mononuclear cells (PBMCs). These receptors originate from a human donor with classical Hodgkin lymphoma. Both conserved end residues are part of each CDR3. A D gene is named only where the DNA matches it firmly. Expanded clones are given a class, and other clones once, few, many or no size at all.

clone size,J gene,D gene,V gene,CDR3 DNA,CDR3 protein
.,TRBJ2-1,TRBD1,TRBV28,TGTGCCAGCAGGATCGCAGGGGGCGAACACAATGAGCAGTTCTTC,CASRIAGGEHNEQFF
.,TRBJ1-3,TRBD1,TRBV27,TGTGCCAGCGGCCGGACAGGGGCTGGAAACACCATATATTTT,CASGRTGAGNTIYF
.,TRBJ2-2,.,TRBV5-1,TGCGCCAGCAGTTTTACAGGATCCACCGGGGAGCTGTTTTTT,CASSFTGSTGELFF
.,TRBJ2-5,TRBD1,TRBV10-2,TGCGCCAGCAGTGAAAGGGACAGGGTCCGAGAGACCCAGTACTTC,CASSERDRVRETQYF
.,TRBJ2-7,TRBD2,TRBV4-1,TGCGCCAGCAGCCAAGGTTGGACTAGCGGGAGTTACGAGCAGTACTTC,CASSQGWTSGSYEQYF
.,TRBJ1-1,TRBD1,TRBV23-1,TGCGCCAGCAGTAAAGGACAGGAGAACACTGAAGCTTTCTTT,CASSKGQENTEAFF
.,TRBJ2-3,TRBD2,TRBV5-1,TGCGCCAGCAGCTCTCTAACTAGCGGGAGTACAGATACGCAGTATTTT,CASSSLTSGSTDTQYF
.,TRBJ1-5,TRBD1,TRBV19,TGTGCCAGTAGCCGGACAGGGGTGGCCAATCAGCCCCAGCATTTT,CASSRTGVANQPQHF
.,TRBJ2-1,.,TRBV4-3,TGCGCCAGCAGCCAAGATCTTTTGGGGCCCAATGAGCAGTTCTTC,CASSQDLLGPNEQFF
.,TRBJ2-4,.,TRBV5-1,TGCGCCAGCAGCTTAGCTGGGACACCCCAAAACATTCAGTACTTC,CASSLAGTPQNIQYF
few,TRBJ2-3,TRBD2,TRBV6-4,TGTGCCAGCAGCGCGGGACTAGCGAGCACAGATACGCAGTATTTT,CASSAGLASTDTQYF
.,TRBJ1-6,.,TRBV6-1,TGTGCCAGCACGGGGGTTACAGTTTCACCCCTCCACTTT,CASTGVTVSPLHF
.,TRBJ2-7,.,TRBV29-1,TGCAGCGTTGATGGGCAGGGATCCTACGAGCAGTACTTC,CSVDGQGSYEQYF